This T cell receptor (beta chain) was observed in a study of T-cell memory formation after mild COVID-19. Overall study context: TCR clusters largely stayed donor specific.

From 5'RACE with constant-segment primers came TCR alpha and TCR beta cDNA libraries that carried sample barcodes and UMIs. Via MiXCR, TCRdb re-called the 5' RACE reads, giving one row per CDR3 protein. The sample gives about 200,000 distinct CDR3 sequences, around 8.8% of which show up once; around 3.4% is in the top ten. This clonotype has more than one count but fewer than ten. The antigen is undetermined. Study observations and caveats: Clones contracting over day 15 to 85 were CD4/CD8 balanced, with later expanders leaning CD4+. Cross-reactive memory seemingly joined, as some responding clones were found in pre-infection memory.

The sequenced sample consisted of PBMCs or a T cell subset sorted from them (not recorded which). The TCR sequence derives from a man between 18 and 29 years old who had mild COVID-19 (a few samples of this study predate the infection). Cell type and time point are not known.

This CDR3 reads CASSFFNEQFF. CDR3 coding DNA: TGTGCCAGCAGCTTTTTCAATGAGCAGTTCTTC. The V and J genes are TRBV7-2 and TRBJ2-1; no firm D call. The CDR3 runs to 11 residues. The germline CDR1 and CDR2 sequences are SGHTA and FQGNSA. The V end was cut by 3 bases, the J end by 6 bases, with 3 bases between. Full variable domain (outside the CDR3, taken from reference TRBV7-2 and TRBJ2-1): GAGVSQSPSNKVTEKGKDVELRCDPISGHTALYWYRQSLGQGLEFLIYFQGNSAPDKSGLPSDRFSAERTGGSVSTLTIQRTQQEDSAVYLCASSFFNEQFFGPGTRLTVL.